The 5 T cell receptor beta chains presented below share a single source sample, sequenced in a study of Ad26.COV2.S vaccination and SARS-CoV-2 variants. Treatment of the sample: roughly 19 received Ad26.COV2.S at low or high dose, single or two shots; about 5 received placebo; per-sample allocation not given. It was on day 63 after the first vaccine or placebo injection that samples were taken. TCRdb's table, derived via immunoSEQ multiplex PCR, lists solely in-frame clones and lacks some. The sample includes hundreds of thousands of clones, around 87% of them seen just once. The sample here was peripheral blood, taken in a trial of Ad26.COV2.S vaccine versus placebo. These receptors all come from a person between 18 and 65 years old who received the Ad26.COV2.S COVID-19 vaccine or a placebo.

The chain uses TRBV19 and TRBJ1-5, with a tentative D call TRBD1 (5 bases). The CDR3 runs 14 residues. The germline CDR1 and CDR2 sequences are LNHDA and SQIVND (reference sequence). V was pared by 7 bases and J by 3 bases, with 13 bases between. CDR3 region: CASTDDRINQPQHF. The CDR3 nucleotides read TGTGCCAGTACTGACGACAGAATCAATCAGCCCCAGCATTTT.

The CDR3 DNA sequence: TGTGCCAGTAGCCGGGACAGGGAAAACTATGGCTACACCTTC. The encoded protein is CASSRDRENYGYTF. The rearrangement links TRBV19 to TRBJ1-2, with 9 bases identical to TRBD1. This CDR3 is built from 14 residues. V shed 6 bases and J 2 bases; nucleotides not matched to a gene: 4. Germline V gene lookup returns CDR1 LNHDA and CDR2 SQIVND (reference sequence).

The rearrangement joins TRBV28 to TRBJ1-1; the D gene is possibly TRBD1 (6 bases). The CDR3 is 12 amino acids. Trimming stripped 7 bases from V and 5 bases from J, with 11 bases between. CDR1 and CDR2 from the germline V gene are MDHEN and SYDVKM. CDR3 sequence (DNA): TGTGCCAGCACTCGGGGGCTGACTGAAGCTTTCTTT. The encoded protein is CASTRGLTEAFF.

Here the CDR3 DNA reads TGTGCCAGCAGCTTGCCTCACGGGACAGGGGGCACCGGGGAGCTGTTTTTT. It is translated as CASSLPHGTGGTGELFF. The chain has TRBV5-5 and TRBJ2-2; 11 bases line up with TRBD1. The CDR3 loop spans 17 amino acids. CDR1 SGHKS and CDR2 YYEKEE come from the germline V gene (reference sequence). The J segment lost 4 bases and the V segment lost 1 base, leaving 6 bases of the junction unmatched.

This clone occurred a few times. The rearrangement uses TRBV12-3 or TRBV12-4 and TRBJ2-2; no reliable D call. The ends were cut back, 3 bases at V and 5 bases at J, with 4 bases in the middle. CDR3 length equals 12 residues. The CDR3 bases are TGTGCCAGCAGTTTGATGACCGGGGAGCTGTTTTTT. This encodes CASSLMTGELFF.